This T cell receptor beta chain was found in a study of T cell responses to AZD1222 COVID-19 vaccine. Study results and caveats: Donors, mostly white British, included more females; clonal diversity was possibly underestimated. Increases in Spike-specific TCR breadth and depth were seen after two AZD1222 doses.

Assay used: immunoSEQ multiplex PCR; TCRdb lists only in-frame clones, some missing. The data hold roughly 130,000 clones, with just under 95% observed a single time. This CDR3 comprises 12 residues. Germline V gene lookup returns CDR1 MDHEN and CDR2 SYDVKM. Comment on this clone: Its antigen is not identified. Relative to the germline gene, one junction end is altered; a read error may explain this.

Here the sequenced sample was peripheral blood, taken on day 0 of AZD1222 vaccination. This TCR was sampled from an adult in good health. This chain uses TRBV28 with TRBJ1-2, with D possibly TRBD1 on 5 matching bases. The CDR3 here is CASSLRSGTSNF. The CDR3 DNA sequence: TGTGCCAGCAGTTTACGATCCGGGACGTCCAACTTC.